These 31 T cell receptor beta chains were all obtained from the same sample, sequenced in a study of blood T cell repertoires in COVID-19. Produced via immunoSEQ multiplex PCR; TCRdb's table is partial and in-frame only. The repertoire holds approximately 450,000 clones, with more than 80% as singletons. Sequenced: PBMCs or T cells enriched from blood (not recorded which). Source of these receptors: a man aged 25 to 40 who had recovered from COVID-19.

J is TRBJ2-2 and V is TRBV7-2, with TRBD1 matching over 8 bases. This CDR3 is built from 15 residues. With V trimmed by 7 bases and J by 3 bases, 7 bases remained unmatched. Germline V lookup: CDR1 SGHTA, CDR2 FQGNSA. DNA for the CDR3: TGTGCCAGCAAAGCCACAGGGGGTCACACCGGGGAGCTGTTTTTT. It encodes CASKATGGHTGELFF. Full variable domain (remainder filled in from reference TRBV7-2 and TRBJ2-2): GAGVSQSPSNKVTEKGKDVELRCDPISGHTALYWYRQSLGQGLEFLIYFQGNSAPDKSGLPSDRFSAERTGGSVSTLTIQRTQQEDSAVYLCASKATGGHTGELFFGEGSRLTVL.

This rearrangement joins TRBV5-1 to TRBJ1-6; D is ambiguous. This CDR3 has 14 amino acids. CDR1 and CDR2 from the germline V gene are SGHRS and YFSETQ. V gave up 0 bases and J gave up 7 bases, with 8 bases separating them. CDR3 coding DNA: TGCGCCAGCAGCTTGGCCGGGGAGAATTCACCCCTCCACTTT. Its translation is CASSLAGENSPLHF.

J is TRBJ1-2 and V is TRBV7-9; weak D call: TRBD1 (6 bases). V shed 5 bases and J shed 0 bases, with 16 bases lying between them. Germline values: CDR1 SEHNR, CDR2 FQNEAQ (reference sequence). This CDR3 has 16 residues. The CDR3 loop is CASSLAGTHSNYGYTF. In DNA, the CDR3 is TGTGCCAGCAGCCTGGCCGGGACACACTCTAACTATGGCTACACCTTC.

This chain joins TRBV28 and TRBJ2-1; 9 bases agree with TRBD2. This CDR3 region has 14 residues. Germline assignment: CDR1 MDHEN and CDR2 SYDVKM. Unmatched junction bases numbered 7, after V lost 7 bases and J lost 6 bases. CDR3 sequence reads: CASTEGGLANEQFF. The CDR3 DNA reads as TGTGCCAGCACCGAGGGGGGACTAGCCAATGAGCAGTTCTTC.

The chain carries TRBV5-1 and TRBJ2-7; weak D call: TRBD1 (5 bases). The germline CDR1 and CDR2 sequences are SGHRS and YFSETQ. The CDR3 spans 13 residues. Trimming stripped 0 bases from V and 4 bases from J, with 8 bases between. The DNA for the CDR3 is TGCGCCAGCAGCTTGGATCACAGGTACGAGCAGTACTTC. Protein: CASSLDHRYEQYF.

The V gene is TRBV24-1, the J gene TRBJ2-3, with 9 bases that match TRBD1. The CDR3 loop spans 14 amino acids. The ends lost 9 bases at V and 0 bases at J; junction bases unmatched: 3. Germline lookup yields CDR1 KGHDR and CDR2 SFDVKD. The CDR3 here is CATRGTGSTDTQYF. The DNA of the CDR3 is TGTGCCACCCGTGGGACAGGGAGCACAGATACGCAGTATTTT.

The chain recombines TRBV3-1 (or the pseudogene TRBV3-2) with TRBJ2-2; weak D call: TRBD2 (5 bases). V lost 0 bases and J lost 6, with 20 bases in between. In germline, CDR1 is LGHDT, CDR2 YNNKEL (reference sequence). CDR3 length equals 18 residues. The CDR3 reads CASSQDHPQLVGSGELFF. CDR3 in DNA: TGTGCCAGCAGCCAAGATCATCCGCAACTAGTAGGCTCCGGGGAGCTGTTTTTT.

This chain links TRBV18 with TRBJ2-5; weak D call: TRBD2 (6 bases). The germline V gene encodes CDR1 KGHSH and CDR2 LQKENI. V was shortened by 2 bases and J by 5 bases, with 12 bases between the two germline ends. The CDR3 length is 14 residues. CDR3 region: CASSPGGVGETQYF. CDR3 sequence (DNA): TGTGCCAGCTCACCAGGCGGGGTAGGGGAGACCCAGTACTTC.

V is TRBV24-1 and J is TRBJ2-3; 10 bases line up with TRBD1. This CDR3 is built from 16 residues. CDR1 is KGHDR and CDR2 is SFDVKD in the germline V gene. V shed 7 bases and J 5 bases; nucleotides not matched to a gene: 11. CDR3 bases: TGTGCCACCAGAAGACGGGACAGGGGAAGGAAAGATACGCAGTATTTT. Translated: CATRRRDRGRKDTQYF.

V usage is TRBV9 and J usage is TRBJ2-5, with D perhaps TRBD2 (7 bases). CDR3 length: 17 amino acids. From germline, CDR1 is SGDLS and CDR2 YYNGEE. V was cut by 7 bases and J by 1 base, with 23 bases left in between. The CDR3: CASSEEWGGAPQETQYF. The CDR3, as DNA: TGTGCCAGCTCCGAGGAGTGGGGGGGCGCTCCCCAAGAGACCCAGTACTTC.

In DNA, the CDR3 is TGTGCCACAACGGGGGGGACGGACACCGGGGAGCTGTTTTTT. Protein: CATTGGTDTGELFF. V is TRBV10-3 and J is TRBJ2-2; 8 positions agree with TRBD2. Germline V gene sequence: CDR1 ENHRY, CDR2 SYGVKD. After removal of 10 bases from V and 3 bases from J, the junction contained 7 bases not matched to a gene. This CDR3 has 14 amino acids.

The chain links TRBV5-1 to TRBJ1-2; the match to TRBD1 covers 12 bases. The trim removed 4 bases at V and 6 bases at J, leaving 4 bases unmatched. This CDR3 is built from 14 residues. Germline loops: CDR1 SGHRS, CDR2 YFSETQ. For the CDR3, the DNA is TGCGCCAGCAGCCCGGGACAGGGGGCCCATGGCTACACCTTC. Its translation is CASSPGQGAHGYTF.

This chain connects TRBV5-5 to TRBJ2-3; TRBD2 matches 10 bases. This CDR3 is built from 14 residues. Germline assignment: CDR1 SGHKS and CDR2 YYEKEE (reference sequence). V was pared by 2 bases and J by 5 bases, with 2 bases of the junction left unmatched. DNA of the CDR3: TGTGCCAGCAGCTTTAGCGGGAGGAAAGATACGCAGTATTTT. Translated, it gives CASSFSGRKDTQYF.

The chain employs TRBV11-2 and TRBJ2-1, with no clear D. Germline-derived CDR1 and CDR2 are SGHAT and FQNNGV. V lost 5 bases to trimming and J lost 10 bases, with 15 bases between them. This CDR3 has 13 amino acids. The CDR3 DNA follows: TGTGCCAGCAGCAAATTGACTTTCCCAGAGCAGTTCTTC. Its protein product is CASSKLTFPEQFF.

J is TRBJ2-3 and V is TRBV6-2 or TRBV6-3, with TRBD2 matching over 7 bases. V lost 6 bases to trimming and J lost 7 bases; unmatched junction nucleotides: 13. There are 15 residues in the CDR3. Germline CDR1 MNHEY, CDR2 SVGEGT. The DNA for the CDR3 is TGTGCCAGCAGCCCCGGGAGGATCCTTTCGTATACGCAGTATTTT. It encodes CASSPGRILSYTQYF.

The rearrangement links TRBV12-3 or TRBV12-4 to TRBJ2-7; TRBD2 agrees at 7 bases. CDR3 length: 11 amino acids. V lost 4 bases and J lost 9; bases outside the gene matches: 3. The CDR3 sequence is CASSWGRGQYF. CDR3 coding DNA: TGTGCCAGCAGTTGGGGGAGGGGGCAGTACTTC.

This chain connects TRBV27 to TRBJ1-1; D might be TRBD1 (6 bases). Trimming took off 5 bases at V and 5 bases at J, with 9 bases between the two ends. The CDR3 is 12 amino acids. Germline CDR1 reads MNHEY; CDR2 reads SMNVEV (reference sequence). The DNA of the CDR3 is TGTGCCAGCAGTCCACAGGGAACTGAAGCTTTCTTT. Amino acids: CASSPQGTEAFF.

The chain employs TRBV27 and TRBJ1-5; the match to TRBD1 covers 11 bases. The trim removed 5 bases at V and 6 bases at J, leaving 3 bases unmatched. The CDR3 spans 14 residues. CDR1 and CDR2 (germline): MNHEY, SMNVEV (reference sequence). CDR3 coding DNA: TGTGCCAGCAGTCCGGGGACAGGGGGTCAGCCCCAGCATTTT. Its translation is CASSPGTGGQPQHF.

The V call is TRBV4-1, the J call TRBJ2-1, with TRBD2 as a possible D gene (6 bases). The CDR3 extends over 13 amino acids. Germline V CDR1 and CDR2: MGHRA, YSYEKL. V lost 0 bases and J 10 bases, leaving 10 bases between the germline ends. The chain's CDR3 is CASSQETSQEQFF. The CDR3 DNA reads TGCGCCAGCAGCCAAGAAACTAGCCAGGAGCAGTTCTTC.

Worth noting for this clone: The sample carries other DNA sequences with the same CDR3. J is TRBJ1-4 and V is TRBV12-3 or TRBV12-4; D gene uncertain. V dropped 1 base and J dropped 8 bases, with 5 bases sitting between them. The CDR3 sequence is 12 residues long. The CDR3 DNA sequence: TGTGCCAGCAGTTTAGGAGGAGAAAAACTGTTTTTT. Amino acid sequence: CASSLGGEKLFF.

V gene TRBV5-3 combines with J gene TRBJ1-4; perhaps TRBD1 as D (6 bases). TRBV5-3 is designated an ORF whose function remains uncertain. The CDR3 spans 15 residues. Trimming took off 4 bases at V and 6 bases at J, with 16 bases between the two ends. The CDR3 nucleotides are TGTGCCAGAAGCCCGGCCGGGACACAGCATGAAAAACTGTTTTTT. This codes for CARSPAGTQHEKLFF.

This chain uses TRBV7-9 with TRBJ1-1, with D possibly matching TRBD1 (6 bases). Germline CDR1 SEHNR, CDR2 FQNEAQ (reference sequence). V dropped 5 bases and J dropped 0 bases, with 13 bases sitting between them. The length of the CDR3 is 15 residues. The CDR3 loop reads CASSPQDRLNTEAFF. The DNA for the CDR3 is TGTGCCAGCAGCCCACAGGACAGATTGAACACTGAAGCTTTCTTT.

The CDR3 reads CASSVNSQGYTF. Here the CDR3 DNA reads TGTGCCAGCAGCGTCAACAGTCAGGGCTACACCTTC. This chain joins TRBV3-1 (or the pseudogene TRBV3-2) and TRBJ1-2; no definite D call. The CDR3 sequence is 12 residues long. Germline CDR1 and CDR2: LGHDT and YNNKEL (reference sequence). V gave up 5 bases and J gave up 8 bases, with 12 bases separating them.

This chain connects TRBV6-5 to TRBJ2-1; 7 bases are a match to TRBD2. This CDR3 is built from 12 residues. V was pared by 2 bases and J by 15 bases, with 7 bases of the junction left unmatched. CDR1 is MNHEY, CDR2 SVGAGI, per germline. CDR3 sequence reads: CASSYNRLALFF. CDR3 in DNA: TGTGCCAGCAGTTACAATAGACTAGCCCTGTTCTTC.

The V call is TRBV10-1, the J call TRBJ2-5; unclear D gene. This CDR3 has 15 amino acids. Germline-derived CDR1 and CDR2 are WNHNN and SYGVQD (reference sequence). V lost 4 bases to trimming and J lost 0 bases, with 12 bases between them. CDR3 sequence reads: CASSARGIYQETQYF. The CDR3 bases are TGCGCCAGCAGTGCTCGTGGCATTTACCAAGAGACCCAGTACTTC.

The chain is built from TRBV6-5 and TRBJ1-2, with D perhaps TRBD1 (5 bases). V shed 5 bases and J shed 4 bases, with 8 bases lying between them. Germline CDR1 MNHEY, CDR2 SVGAGI. CDR3 length: 12 residues. The CDR3 region has the DNA TGTGCCAGCAGTACAGGAGCCTATGGCTACACCTTC. It translates to CASSTGAYGYTF.

The chain joins TRBV12-5 to TRBJ2-5; 10 bases are a match to TRBD1. After removal of 1 base from V and 2 bases from J, the junction contained 4 bases not matched to a gene. The CDR3 loop spans 16 amino acids. The V gene's germline CDR1 is LGHNT and CDR2 FRNRAP. This chain's CDR3 is CASGLGGTGAQETQYF. The CDR3 nucleotides read TGTGCTAGTGGTTTGGGAGGGACAGGGGCTCAAGAGACCCAGTACTTC.

The V call is TRBV3-1 (or the pseudogene TRBV3-2), the J call TRBJ1-1; D is possibly TRBD1 (5 bases). From germline, CDR1 is LGHDT and CDR2 YNNKEL (reference sequence). Trimming took 1 base from V and 5 from J, leaving 14 bases between them. The CDR3 is 15 residues long. CDR3 coding DNA: TGTGCCAGCAGCCAAGTGTCAGGGCCTGAAACTGAAGCTTTCTTT. Translation gives CASSQVSGPETEAFF.

The V gene is TRBV2, the J gene TRBJ2-7; tentatively, D is TRBD1 (6 bases). This CDR3 contains 15 residues. Trimming removed 4 bases at V and 3 bases at J, with 16 bases between. Germline V CDR1 and CDR2: SNHLY, FYNNEI. The CDR3 DNA sequence: TGTGCCAGCAGTGCCCCGCCGGGACACAACTACGAGCAGTACTTC. Translating gives CASSAPPGHNYEQYF.

The J gene is TRBJ1-2, the V gene TRBV3-1 (or the pseudogene TRBV3-2); perhaps TRBD1 as D (6 bases). The germline CDR1 and CDR2 sequences are LGHDT and YNNKEL (reference sequence). The CDR3 consists of 14 residues. V lost 0 bases and J 7 bases, leaving 12 bases between the germline ends. CDR3 in amino acids: CASSQEGAQGGYTF. The DNA of the CDR3 is TGTGCCAGCAGCCAAGAGGGGGCACAGGGTGGCTACACCTTC.

The chain combines TRBV27 with TRBJ1-2; D gene ambiguous. CDR1 is MNHEY, CDR2 SMNVEV, per germline (reference sequence). The CDR3 spans 13 residues. The ends were cut back, 4 bases at V and 5 bases at J, with 11 bases in the middle. CDR3 DNA: TGTGCCAGCAGTTCCCCCGGGTTTTATGGCTACACCTTC. Translation gives CASSSPGFYGYTF.